These 4 T cell receptor beta chains share one sample of origin, sequenced in a study of breast tumors, draining lymph nodes, adjacent tissues. The lymph nodes were axillary draining lymph nodes from breast cancer patients. A single record per CDR3 protein comes from TCRdb applying MiXCR to the multiplex PCR reads. The data hold fewer than 200,000 distinct CDR3 sequences, with roughly 30% observed a single time. Sequences were obtained from axillary lymph node tissue. The receptor source for this set is a female donor with breast cancer. Some clones in this sample may be carry-over from other donors' samples.

This clonotype was detected many times. This sequence joins TRBV30 and TRBJ2-7; TRBD2 matches at 7 bases. V shed 0 bases and J 0 bases; nucleotides not matched to a gene: 2. The CDR3 extends over 14 amino acids. CDR1 GTSNPN and CDR2 SVGIG come from the germline V gene (reference sequence). In DNA form, the CDR3 reads TGTGCCTGGAGTGTAGGCGGGAGCTCCTACGAGCAGTACTTC. This translates into CAWSVGGSSYEQYF.

As to this clonotype: Being one base from a much bigger clone, this may be a read error. This chain links TRBV6-6 with TRBJ1-4; unclear D gene. Germline-derived CDR1 and CDR2 are MNHNY and SVGAGI (reference sequence). CDR3 length: 14 amino acids. CDR3 protein: CACSHLDTGEKLFF. The CDR3 coding sequence is TGTGCCTGCAGTCACTTAGACACTGGTGAAAAACTGTTTTTT.

This clonotype occurred many times. CDR3 region: CASSQDLVNGFSGNTIYF. The CDR3 DNA follows: TGTGCCAGCAGCCAAGATCTTGTTAACGGATTCTCTGGAAACACCATATATTTT. The chain employs TRBV4-2 and TRBJ1-3, with D uncertain. Germline loops: CDR1 LGHNA, CDR2 YNFKEQ. V lost 0 bases to trimming and J lost 0 bases, with 15 bases between them. The CDR3 spans 18 residues.

The chain recombines TRBV5-5 with TRBJ2-4; tentatively, D is TRBD1 (5 bases). V was clipped by 0 bases and J by 8 bases, with 12 bases between them. Per the germline V gene, CDR1 is SGHKS and CDR2 is YYEKEE (reference sequence). This CDR3 has 14 residues. The CDR3 DNA reads as TGTGCCAGCAGCTTGGGGAGCCTCAGGGACATTCAGTACTTC. Residues: CASSLGSLRDIQYF.